This T cell receptor beta chain is drawn from a study of neurological immune-mediated disorders. In this sample, this clonotype turned up many times. The antigen is undetermined. The trim removed 6 bases at V and 8 bases at J, leaving 8 bases unmatched. The CDR3 is 14 amino acids. Germline CDR1 is SNHLY and CDR2 is FYNNEI. Findings of the study overall: Phylogenetic grouping assigned the repertoires of 18 of 34 multiple sclerosis patients to one related-CDR3 cluster, which constitutes a possible signature. Expanded clones shared no CDR3 amino acid sequences across subjects, suggesting private repertoires in all groups.

As for the cDNA, it was generated by 5'RACE with 10-nucleotide random UMIs. One entry per CDR3 protein results from TCRdb running MiXCR on the 5' RACE reads. The table records tens of thousands of distinct CDR3 sequences, roughly 4.1% of them present only once. Unsorted libraries were derived from 2 million PBMCs stored at -80 C. The V and J genes are TRBV2 and TRBJ2-1, with 9 bases that match TRBD2. The specimen sequenced was PBMCs. The TCR was taken from an older woman with multiple sclerosis. The CDR3 DNA follows: TGTGCCAGCAGGCCGGGACTAGCCGTCGATGAGCAGTTCTTC. This encodes CASRPGLAVDEQFF.